This TCR beta chain originates from a study of blood T cell repertoires in COVID-19 (TCRdb year 2020). Describing the broader study: Samples from collaborators originated in the United States, Italy and Spain and spanned both the acute and convalescent phases of COVID-19. The prospective study material was composed of cDNA or gDNA derived from T cells, B-cell-depleted T cells, or PBMCs. Deeply sampled blood TCRbeta repertoires from subjects exposed to, actively infected with, or recovered from COVID-19 were included in the dataset. A freely available public database, intended as a resource for researchers studying the immune response to SARS-CoV-2, is where the repertoires were released. Samples came from the ongoing ImmuneRACE study (first 160 participants) plus 1,254 subjects from 6 global collaborators. The sample metadata nearly always contained a de-identified subject ID, COVID-19 status, age in years and sex. Where available, HLA class I and class II types were taken from metadata supplied by the sample provider and were not determined by assay-based typing.

V loses 5 bases of germline sequence and J loses 5 bases, and the interval between the two ends is 18 bases. The CDR3, from cysteine to phenylalanine, totals 15 residues. CDR3 DNA is the only sequence kept; it has 45 bases, read in frame from the first base. Reading the germline V gene gives CDR1 MNHEY and CDR2 SVGEGT. Collaborating institutions collected whole blood in K2EDTA tubes following their own protocols. For TCRbeta analysis, collaborator samples were shipped as frozen whole blood, as isolated PBMCs, or as DNA extracted from either sample type. Regarding this clone: Its antigen remains unidentified. Per-base qualities were not stored, and no clone one base away is much larger.

The immunoSEQ Assay, a bias-controlled multiplex PCR, was used to amplify TCRbeta CDR3 regions from genomic DNA. Regarding the original processing steps: Nucleated cell counts per sample were estimated from amplification of reference gene primers within the assay. Sequence reads were collapsed and filtered to measure the absolute abundance of every unique TCRbeta CDR3 rearrangement. For each sample, productive Simpson clonality was calculated as the square root of Simpson's diversity index over productive rearrangements. TCRdb holds this immuneACCESS table with in-frame rearrangements only. Some clones are missing; in checked studies, unresolved V genes explain under half, and the rest has no known cause. V, J and clone size derive from that table, while D and trimming were established from the DNA sequence. This sample comprises roughly 76,000 clones, around nine tenths of them detected only once. The top ten clones comprise approximately 8% of the sample.

Results and caveats for the whole study, not just this receptor: Clinical and demographic metadata were provided uncurated, with the amount varying by source and participant.

Sequencing was done on a sample of peripheral blood. The sequence links TRBV6-2 or TRBV6-3 to TRBJ2-5; perhaps TRBD2 is the D gene, with 6 bases matching. This TCR derives from a man aged 25-45 years with acute or convalescent COVID-19. The CDR3 region has the sequence CASSDRRESGETQYF. Here is the DNA: TGTGCCAGCAGTGACCGTCGGGAGTCGGGCGAGACCCAGTACTTC.